One and the same sample provided the 3 T cell receptor beta chains below, sequenced in a study of lymphopenia after photon versus proton radiotherapy. TCRdb keeps only in-frame clones here, not all; method: immunoSEQ multiplex PCR. This sample carries over 15,000 clones, 86% of them seen once, and the ten largest clones take roughly 11%. The sequencing used peripheral blood, collected from a patient treated with proton-based radiotherapy. Source of these receptors: a man between 65 and 85 years old with pancreatic cancer.

CDR3: CASSLALRTGGEKLFF. For the CDR3, the DNA is TGTGCCAGCAGCTTAGCGTTAAGGACAGGGGGAGAAAAACTGTTTTTT. The chain is built from TRBV7-3 and TRBJ1-4; 10 bases are a match to TRBD1. V lost 2 bases and J lost 8; bases outside the gene matches: 8. This CDR3 is built from 16 residues. The V gene's germline CDR1 is SGHTA and CDR2 FQGTGA.

The chain is built from TRBV9 and TRBJ1-1, with a tentative D call TRBD1 (5 bases). Germline V CDR1 and CDR2: SGDLS, YYNGEE. The germline V and J ends were trimmed by 4 bases and 3 bases, with 16 bases remaining between them. This CDR3 is 15 amino acids long. CDR3 residues: CASSFRGQGDTEAFF. The CDR3 region has the DNA TGTGCCAGCAGCTTTCGCGGGCAGGGCGACACTGAAGCTTTCTTT. The whole variable domain, remainder taken from reference TRBV9 and TRBJ1-1, is DSGVTQTPKHLITATGQRVTLRCSPRSGDLSVYWYQQSLDQGLQFLIQYYNGEERAKGNILERFSAQQFPDLHSELNLSSLELGDSALYFCASSFRGQGDTEAFFGQGTRLTVV.

This rearrangement joins TRBV2 to TRBJ2-7; TRBD1 aligns across 7 bases. From germline, CDR1 is SNHLY and CDR2 FYNNEI. The CDR3 extends over 13 amino acids. V dropped 5 bases and J dropped 3; count of bases not matched to a gene: 4. In DNA form, the CDR3 reads TGTGCCAGCAGTAAACAGGGGTACTACGAGCAGTACTTC. It specifies CASSKQGYYEQYF.